The 8 T cell receptor beta chains below come from one sample, sequenced in a study of T cell changes during pregnancy in multiple sclerosis. TCRdb's table, derived via immunoSEQ multiplex PCR, lists solely in-frame clones and lacks some. The table shows fewer than 90,000 clones, with around 93% occurring only once. This specimen consisted of peripheral blood, obtained in the first trimester of pregnancy. Source of these receptors: a female donor with multiple sclerosis, enrolled in a pregnancy study.

The rearrangement joins TRBV7-9 to TRBJ1-4, with D possibly TRBD1 on 6 matching bases. V was trimmed by 4 bases and J by 8 bases, leaving 23 bases between them. This CDR3 region has 17 residues. Germline V gene sequence: CDR1 SEHNR, CDR2 FQNEAQ (reference sequence). CDR3 region: CASSSSGDSAFNEKLFF. The CDR3 region has the DNA TGTGCCAGCAGCTCGTCAGGGGATTCGGCCTTTAACGAAAAACTGTTTTTT.

J is TRBJ1-2 and V is TRBV6-4; 10 positions match TRBD1. After removal of 6 bases from V and 8 bases from J, the junction contained 9 bases not matched to a gene. The CDR3 extends over 14 amino acids. CDR1 MRHNA and CDR2 SNTAGT come from the germline V gene. CDR3 loop: CASSPGTGARGYTF. The CDR3 nucleotides are TGTGCCAGCAGCCCCGGGACAGGGGCACGGGGCTACACCTTC.

The genes are TRBV5-1 and TRBJ1-4; D may be TRBD1 (5 bases). Per the germline V gene, CDR1 is SGHRS and CDR2 is YFSETQ. Trimming pared 4 bases from V and 6 bases from J, leaving 16 bases between. The CDR3 is 15 residues long. In nucleotides, the CDR3 is TGCGCCAGCAGCCTCGGGGGAGTTCGGGATGAAAAACTGTTTTTT. Protein product: CASSLGGVRDEKLFF.

V usage is TRBV7-2 and J usage is TRBJ2-7, with 9 bases that match TRBD1. This CDR3 region has 15 residues. Germline CDR1 is SGHTA and CDR2 is FQGNSA. The V and J ends lost 4 bases and 5 bases, in that order; junction bases with no gene match: 9. The CDR3 loop is CASSSITGQGNEQYF. In nucleotides, the CDR3 is TGTGCCAGCAGCTCGATAACGGGACAGGGTAACGAGCAGTACTTC.

The chain is built from TRBV19 and TRBJ1-2; the D is unclear. CDR3 length: 14 residues. Trimming left V 4 bases short and J 7 bases short, with 16 bases between. Germline V gene data show CDR1 as LNHDA and CDR2 as SQIVND (reference sequence). CDR3 nucleotides: TGTGCCAGTAGTACTGGAGACCCTCCGTTTGGCTACACCTTC. It specifies CASSTGDPPFGYTF.

The chain joins TRBV6-5 to TRBJ1-3; no definite D call. Germline V CDR1 and CDR2: MNHEY, SVGAGI. V was clipped by 8 bases and J by 0 bases, with 8 bases between them. The CDR3 has 13 amino acids. The chain's CDR3 is CASRVISGNTIYF. The CDR3, as DNA: TGTGCCAGCCGGGTTATCTCTGGAAACACCATATATTTT.

The gene calls are TRBV2 and TRBJ2-7; 10 bases are shared with TRBD1. Germline V gene sequence: CDR1 SNHLY, CDR2 FYNNEI. The junction had 11 bases not matched to a gene; V was cut back by 8 bases and J by 7 bases. This CDR3 contains 14 residues. The CDR3 coding sequence is TGTGCCAGCTTCCGACAGGGGGCAACAGGGGAGCAGTACTTC. Translated: CASFRQGATGEQYF.

The chain's CDR3 is CAWSVPYRGLGQPQHF. The CDR3 region has the DNA TGTGCCTGGAGTGTACCTTATAGAGGATTGGGTCAGCCCCAGCATTTT. V usage is TRBV30 and J usage is TRBJ1-5; no clear D. The CDR3 runs to 16 residues. Trimming left V 0 bases short and J 6 bases short, with 18 bases between. CDR1 is GTSNPN and CDR2 is SVGIG in the germline V gene (reference sequence).